This TCR beta chain was identified during a study of beta chain features in type 1 diabetes. Study-level points and caveats: A moderate, significant TCRB CDR3 shortening appeared in type 1 diabetes across four CD4+ subsets. VDJ junctions in type 1 diabetes patients carried more deletions and fewer insertions.

This clone was seen a few times. Its target is unknown. What was sequenced were expressed TCRB transcripts, since all of the isolated RNA had been reverse transcribed. The protocol was immunoSEQ multiplex PCR, while the TCRdb copy is restricted to in-frame clones and leaves out a portion. The data contain just over 600,000 clones, 15% to 18% of them singletons. V gave up 3 bases and J gave up 8 bases; unmatched junction bases: 2. CDR3 length: 13 amino acids. Germline V gene data show CDR1 as MGHDK and CDR2 as SYGVNS. This rearrangement joins TRBV25-1 to TRBJ1-2, with TRBD1 matching 11 bases. This TCR was sampled from a man between 18 and 35 years old in good health. What was sequenced was naive CD4+ T cells from blood. The CDR3, as DNA: TGTGCCAGCAGTGAGGACAGGGGGCTGGGCTACACCTTC. Its protein is CASSEDRGLGYTF.